The 16 T cell receptor beta chains listed next were all sequenced from one sample in a study of blood T cells in healthy people across ages. A J-beta primer mix and a sample-barcoded 5' primer were used in a second PCR of roughly 6 to 11 cycles. Using its own MiXCR run on the 5' RACE reads, TCRdb lists one record per CDR3 protein. The sample holds roughly 1,700,000 distinct CDR3 sequences, 28% seen once. The sample was blood. The source of these receptors is a woman aged 25 to 45 in good health.

As regards this clonotype: At one end, the junction sequence differs from germline, possibly due to a read error. The chain uses TRBV7-9 and TRBJ2-7; either TRBD1 or TRBD2 may fit D (5 bases each). In germline, CDR1 is SEHNR, CDR2 FQNEAQ (reference sequence). CDR3 size: 14 residues. The CDR3 nucleotides read TGTACCAGCAGCTCCGGGACCGTCCCCTACGAGCAGTACTTC. Protein: CTSSSGTVPYEQYF.

In nucleotides, the CDR3 is TGCAGCGTTGCGAGGGAAGGGATCGGGGAGGGGTTCTTC. Residues: CSVAREGIGEGFF. This chain links TRBV29-1 with TRBJ2-1, with 7 positions matching TRBD2. CDR1 is SQVTM, CDR2 ANQGSEA, per germline. The CDR3 is made up of 13 amino acids. The V and J ends lost 4 bases and 15 bases, in that order; junction bases with no gene match: 15.

This sequence joins TRBV4-2 and TRBJ2-2; a weak D match, TRBD2 (6 bases). Looked up from germline, CDR1 is LGHNA and CDR2 is YNFKEQ. V was cut by 2 bases and J by 2 bases, with 15 bases left in between. This CDR3 spans 17 amino acids. CDR3 sequence: CASSQPLGGVNTGELFF. The CDR3 coding sequence is TGTGCCAGCAGCCAACCCCTGGGCGGGGTAAACACCGGGGAGCTGTTTTTT.

Worth noting for this clonotype: A much bigger clone sits one base away, suggesting this may be a read error. The V and J genes are TRBV12-3 or TRBV12-4 and TRBJ2-5, with D possibly being TRBD1 or TRBD2 (5 bases each). The CDR3 sequence is 13 residues long. V dropped 4 bases and J dropped 11 bases, with 17 bases sitting between them. The chain's CDR3 is CASSSPGRGKQYF. DNA of the CDR3: TGTGCCAGCAGTTCCCCGGGACGTGGGAAGCAGTACTTC.

As to this clonotype: Germline and junction disagree at one end, which may indicate a read error. J is TRBJ2-5 and V is TRBV13; perhaps TRBD1 as D (6 bases). The DNA end is a closer match to TRBJ2-1, so the J assignment may be wrong. The germline V gene encodes CDR1 PRHDT and CDR2 FYEKMQ (reference sequence). This CDR3 is 14 amino acids long. The CDR3 nucleotides are TGTGTCAGCAGCTTAGGGGGAGAGCAAGAGACCCAGTTCTTC. It encodes CVSSLGGEQETQFF.

The chain carries TRBV2 and TRBJ2-7; 11 nucleotides match TRBD1. V gave up 6 bases and J gave up 5 bases; unmatched junction bases: 9. The length of the CDR3 is 15 residues. Germline V gene sequence: CDR1 SNHLY, CDR2 FYNNEI. CDR3 amino acids: CASRPGTGGLHEQYF. In nucleotides, the CDR3 is TGTGCCAGCAGACCCGGGACAGGGGGATTGCACGAGCAGTACTTC. Variable domain in full (rest from reference TRBV2 and TRBJ2-7): EPEVTQTPSHQVTQMGQEVILRCVPISNHLYFYWYRQILGQKVEFLVSFYNNEISEKSEIFDDQFSVERPDGSNFTLKIRSTKLEDSAMYFCASRPGTGGLHEQYFGPGTRLTVT.

Only a few counts were recorded for this clonotype. The genes are TRBV4-3 and TRBJ2-7, with D possibly matching TRBD1 (5 bases). The CDR3 runs 14 residues. Deletions cut 0 bases from V and 6 bases from J, with 12 bases between. In germline, CDR1 is LGHNA, CDR2 YSLEER. CDR3 sequence reads: CASSQEGAVGEQYF. CDR3 coding DNA: TGCGCCAGCAGCCAAGAAGGGGCAGTTGGCGAGCAGTACTTC.

J is TRBJ2-5 and V is TRBV2, with TRBD1 as a possible D gene (6 bases). Looked up from germline, CDR1 is SNHLY and CDR2 is FYNNEI. CDR3 length equals 14 residues. The V gene lost 6 bases and the J gene lost 4 bases, with 15 bases spanning the gap. The CDR3 loop reads CASRQGGIGETQYF. The CDR3 DNA reads TGTGCCAGCAGACAAGGGGGTATCGGAGAGACCCAGTACTTC.

In the case of this clonotype: One end of the junction fails to match germline, which may point to a read error. V is TRBV6-5 and J is TRBJ1-2; 7 nucleotides align to TRBD1. This CDR3 has 14 residues. Germline lookup yields CDR1 MNHEY and CDR2 SVGAGI. The CDR3 is CASREGGTNYGYTF. The CDR3 region has the DNA TGTGCTAGCAGGGAAGGGGGCACTAACTATGGCTACACCTTC.

The table lists this clonotype with many counts. The rearrangement uses TRBV10-3 and TRBJ2-6, with a tentative D call TRBD1 (6 bases). This CDR3 is built from 16 residues. Trimming cost V 2 bases and J 1 base, with 9 bases left between them. CDR1 is ENHRY, CDR2 SYGVKD, per germline. CDR3 in DNA: TGTGCCATCAGTGAGCACGGACAGTCTGGGGCCAACGTCCTGACTTTC. Residues: CAISEHGQSGANVLTF.

The genes are TRBV7-6 and TRBJ1-1; a possible D gene is TRBD1 (5 bases). CDR1 SGHVS and CDR2 FNYEAQ come from the germline V gene. Trimming removed 3 bases from V and 8 bases from J, with 16 bases in between. The length of the CDR3 is 14 residues. CDR3 nucleotide sequence: TGTGCCAGCAGCTTTGCGCAGGGAAGAGGGGAAGCTTTCTTT. This translates into CASSFAQGRGEAFF.

The chain is built from TRBV12-3 or TRBV12-4 and TRBJ2-5; D unclear. Trimming left V 2 bases short and J 9 bases short, with 22 bases between. This CDR3 has 16 residues. The CDR3 nucleotides are TGTGCCAGCAGTTTACAGGTTCCGGGCCTCAGGAAGTCCCAGTACTTC. This translates into CASSLQVPGLRKSQYF.

As DNA, the CDR3 is TGTGCCAGCAGTTCTCAGGGGGCTCCCCCCTACGAGCAGTACTTC. Encoded protein: CASSSQGAPPYEQYF. The gene calls are TRBV6-2 or TRBV6-3 and TRBJ2-4; 8 bases fit TRBD1. The end of the DNA fits TRBJ2-7 better, so the J call may be wrong. Germline values: CDR1 MNHEY, CDR2 SVGEGT. The CDR3 has 15 amino acids.

With regard to this clonotype: The germline gene is not matched at one end of the junction; a read error may be the cause. The rearrangement links TRBV7-2 to TRBJ2-2; 11 bases are shared with TRBD2. Germline CDR1 and CDR2: SGHTA and FQGNSA. The length of the CDR3 is 16 residues. CDR3 nucleotides: TGTGCCGGCAGCCCGAGACTAGCGGGAAACACCGGGGAGCTGTTTTTT. This sequence encodes CAGSPRLAGNTGELFF.

To note about this clonotype: The junction and the germline gene differ at one end; a read error may be behind it. This sequence joins TRBV5-1 and TRBJ1-2, with 7 bases lining up with TRBD1. The V gene's germline CDR1 is SGHRS and CDR2 YFSETQ. The CDR3 has 15 amino acids. The DNA for the CDR3 is TGCGCCGGCAGCCTTACCCAGGGGGGGGACTATGGCTACACCTTC. Its protein product is CAGSLTQGGDYGYTF.

The chain couples TRBV6-5 to TRBJ2-7; 9 bases map to TRBD1. The better agreement between TRBJ2-5 and the DNA end casts doubt on the J call. Germline V gene lookup returns CDR1 MNHEY and CDR2 SVGAGI. There are 15 residues in the CDR3. This chain's CDR3 is CASSYFRTGVKTQYF. The DNA for the CDR3 is TGTGCCAGCAGTTACTTCCGGACAGGGGTGAAGACCCAGTACTTC.